The clone carrying this T cell receptor beta chain has at least ten counts. This record comes from a study of T-cell memory formation after mild COVID-19. V shed 4 bases, J shed 2 bases, and the junction held 5 bases outside the gene matches. Germline CDR1 SGHRS, CDR2 YFSETQ. This CDR3 has 16 residues. cDNA libraries for TCR alpha and TCR beta, carrying sample barcodes and UMIs, came from 5'RACE with constant-segment primers. TCRdb used MiXCR to reprocess the 5' RACE reads, holding one entry per CDR3 protein. The sample shows hundreds of thousands of distinct CDR3 sequences, 15% to 20% of them seen only once.

Sequenced: PBMCs or a T cell subset sorted from them (not recorded which). The receptor was derived from a man aged 18 to 29 who had mild COVID-19 (a few samples of this study predate the infection). Cell type and time point are not known. The chain couples TRBV5-1 to TRBJ2-1, with 11 bases that match TRBD2. DNA for the CDR3: TGCGCCAGCAGCCCATTAGCGGGGGGGCCCTACAATGAGCAGTTCTTC. Amino acids: CASSPLAGGPYNEQFF.